This T cell receptor (beta chain) comes out of a study of blood T cell repertoires in COVID-19. Study in general: Samples taken during acute and convalescent COVID-19 were collected in the United States, Italy and Spain.

The germline gives CDR1 SGHTA, CDR2 FQGTGA. Trimming left V 2 bases short and J 12 bases short, with 17 bases between. The CDR3 covers 13 residues. Source study methods: Cell counts per sample came from amplifying reference gene primers. This table comes from immunoSEQ multiplex PCR, and its TCRdb copy is limited to in-frame clones, with some not included. V, J and clone size are taken as reported in that table, and D and trimming were inferred from the DNA itself. The table shows about 140,000 clones, with about 85% occurring only once. Assignment of participants to cohorts was predicated upon participant-reported clinical history. Two negative PCRs, clearance, or symptom resolution were required of recovered Cohort 3 donors.

This sequence originates from a woman aged 40 to 49 who had recovered from COVID-19. This chain links TRBV7-3 with TRBJ2-7; a weak D match, TRBD2 (5 bases). What was sequenced was PBMCs or T cells enriched from blood (not recorded which). DNA for the CDR3: TGTGCCAGCAGCTTAGATCCCGGACTCGTACCGTACTTC. Translating gives CASSLDPGLVPYF.